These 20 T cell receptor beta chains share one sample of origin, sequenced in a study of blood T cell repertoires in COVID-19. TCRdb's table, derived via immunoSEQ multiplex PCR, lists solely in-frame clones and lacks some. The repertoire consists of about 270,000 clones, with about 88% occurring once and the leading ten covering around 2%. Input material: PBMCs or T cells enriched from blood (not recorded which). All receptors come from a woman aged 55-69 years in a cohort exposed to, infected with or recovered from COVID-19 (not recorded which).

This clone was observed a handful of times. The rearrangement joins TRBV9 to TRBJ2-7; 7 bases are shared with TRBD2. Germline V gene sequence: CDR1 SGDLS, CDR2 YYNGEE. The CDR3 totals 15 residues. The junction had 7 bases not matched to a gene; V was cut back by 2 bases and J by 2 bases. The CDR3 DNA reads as TGTGCCAGCAGCGTGAGGGACTATTCCGCCTACGAGCAGTACTTC. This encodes CASSVRDYSAYEQYF.

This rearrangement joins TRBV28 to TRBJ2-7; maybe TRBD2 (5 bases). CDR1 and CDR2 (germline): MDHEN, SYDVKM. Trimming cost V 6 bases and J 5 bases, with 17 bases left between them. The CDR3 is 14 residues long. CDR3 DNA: TGTGCCAGCAGCCCCAGGACGGACTCGGACGAGCAGTACTTC. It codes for CASSPRTDSDEQYF.

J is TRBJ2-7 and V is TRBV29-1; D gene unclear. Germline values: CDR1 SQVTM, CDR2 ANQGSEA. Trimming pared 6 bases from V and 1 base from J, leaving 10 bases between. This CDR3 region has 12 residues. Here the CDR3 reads CSVVDKSYEQYF. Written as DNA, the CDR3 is TGCAGCGTCGTAGATAAGTCCTACGAGCAGTACTTC.

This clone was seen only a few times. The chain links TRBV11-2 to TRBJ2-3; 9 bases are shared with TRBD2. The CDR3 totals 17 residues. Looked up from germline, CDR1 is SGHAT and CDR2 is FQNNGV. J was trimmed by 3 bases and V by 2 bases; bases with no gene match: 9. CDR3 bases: TGTGCCAGCAGCTTACGGGCTAGCGGGATCGTTACAGATACGCAGTATTTT. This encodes CASSLRASGIVTDTQYF.

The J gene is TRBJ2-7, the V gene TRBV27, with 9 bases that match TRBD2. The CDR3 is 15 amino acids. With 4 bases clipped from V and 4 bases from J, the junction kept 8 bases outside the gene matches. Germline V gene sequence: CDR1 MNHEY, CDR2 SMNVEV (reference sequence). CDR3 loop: CASSSYSGSWYEQYF. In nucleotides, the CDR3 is TGTGCCAGCAGTTCCTATAGCGGGAGCTGGTACGAGCAGTACTTC.

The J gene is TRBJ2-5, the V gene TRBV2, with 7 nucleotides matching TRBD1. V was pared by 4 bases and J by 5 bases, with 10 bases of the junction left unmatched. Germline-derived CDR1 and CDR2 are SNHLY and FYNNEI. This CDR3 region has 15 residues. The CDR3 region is CASSVTSGTAETQYF. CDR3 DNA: TGTGCCAGCAGTGTTACCTCCGGGACAGCGGAGACCCAGTACTTC.

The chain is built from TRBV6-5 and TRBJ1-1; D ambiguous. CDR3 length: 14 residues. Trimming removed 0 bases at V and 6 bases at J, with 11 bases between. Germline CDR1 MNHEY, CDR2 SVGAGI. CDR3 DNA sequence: TGTGCCAGCAGTTACTCCAGCGGGGTACCTGAAGCTTTCTTT. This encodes CASSYSSGVPEAFF.

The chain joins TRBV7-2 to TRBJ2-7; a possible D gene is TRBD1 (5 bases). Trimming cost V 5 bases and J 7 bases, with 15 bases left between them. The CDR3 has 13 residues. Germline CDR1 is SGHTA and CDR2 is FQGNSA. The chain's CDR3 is CASSVQEGREQYF. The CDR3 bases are TGTGCCAGCAGCGTACAGGAAGGAAGAGAGCAGTACTTC.

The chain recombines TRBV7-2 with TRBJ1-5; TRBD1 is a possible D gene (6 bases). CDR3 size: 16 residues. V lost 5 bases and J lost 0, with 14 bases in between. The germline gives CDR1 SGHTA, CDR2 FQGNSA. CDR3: CASSPQGTLSNQPQHF. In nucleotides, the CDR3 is TGTGCCAGCAGCCCACAGGGTACCCTTAGCAATCAGCCCCAGCATTTT. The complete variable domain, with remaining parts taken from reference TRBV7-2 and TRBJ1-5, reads GAGVSQSPSNKVTEKGKDVELRCDPISGHTALYWYRQSLGQGLEFLIYFQGNSAPDKSGLPSDRFSAERTGGSVSTLTIQRTQQEDSAVYLCASSPQGTLSNQPQHFGDGTRLSIL.

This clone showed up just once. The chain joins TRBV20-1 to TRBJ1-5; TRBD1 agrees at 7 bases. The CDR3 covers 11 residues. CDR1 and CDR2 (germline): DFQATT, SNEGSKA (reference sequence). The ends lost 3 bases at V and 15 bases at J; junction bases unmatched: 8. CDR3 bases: TGCAGTGCTAGGAAAGGGACAGAAACGCATTTT. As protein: CSARKGTETHF.

The CDR3 region is CASKTTGKATDTQYF. The CDR3 region has the DNA TGTGCCAGTAAAACGACAGGGAAGGCCACAGATACGCAGTATTTT. The genes are TRBV19 and TRBJ2-3, with 7 bases aligning to TRBD1. The ends lost 7 bases at V and 2 bases at J; junction bases unmatched: 9. This CDR3 comprises 15 residues. Germline assignment: CDR1 LNHDA and CDR2 SQIVND (reference sequence).

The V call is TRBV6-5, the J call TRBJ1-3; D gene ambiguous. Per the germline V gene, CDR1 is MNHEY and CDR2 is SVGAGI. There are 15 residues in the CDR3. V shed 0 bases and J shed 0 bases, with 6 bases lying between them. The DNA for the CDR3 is TGTGCCAGCAGTTACTCGGAGGACTCTGGAAACACCATATATTTT. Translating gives CASSYSEDSGNTIYF.

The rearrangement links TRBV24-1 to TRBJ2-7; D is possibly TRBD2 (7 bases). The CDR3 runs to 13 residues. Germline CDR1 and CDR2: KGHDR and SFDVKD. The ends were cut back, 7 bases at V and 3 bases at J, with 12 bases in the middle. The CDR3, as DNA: TGTGCCACCAGCGGGCGGGGGCTCTACGAGCAGTACTTC. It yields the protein CATSGRGLYEQYF.

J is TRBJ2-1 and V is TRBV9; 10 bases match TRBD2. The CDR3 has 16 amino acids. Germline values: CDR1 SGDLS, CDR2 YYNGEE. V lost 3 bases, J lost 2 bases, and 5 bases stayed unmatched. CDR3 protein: CASSDYTSGAYNEQFF. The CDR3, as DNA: TGTGCCAGCAGCGACTACACTAGCGGGGCCTACAATGAGCAGTTCTTC.

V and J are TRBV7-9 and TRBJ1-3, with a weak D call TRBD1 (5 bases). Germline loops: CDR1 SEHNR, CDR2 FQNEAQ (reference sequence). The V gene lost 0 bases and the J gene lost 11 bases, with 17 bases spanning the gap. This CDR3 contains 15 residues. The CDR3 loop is CASSLARGGARAIYF. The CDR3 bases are TGTGCCAGCAGCTTAGCTCGGGGGGGAGCCCGCGCCATATATTTT.

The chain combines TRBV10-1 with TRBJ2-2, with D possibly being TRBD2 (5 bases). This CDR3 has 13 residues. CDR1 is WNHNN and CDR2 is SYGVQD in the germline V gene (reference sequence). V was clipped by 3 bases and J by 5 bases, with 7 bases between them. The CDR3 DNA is TGCGCCAGCAGTGATCGGGGAACCGGGGAGCTGTTTTTT. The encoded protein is CASSDRGTGELFF.

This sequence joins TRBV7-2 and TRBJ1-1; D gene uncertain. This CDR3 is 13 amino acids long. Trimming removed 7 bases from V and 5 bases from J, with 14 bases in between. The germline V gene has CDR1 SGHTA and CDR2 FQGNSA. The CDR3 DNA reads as TGTGCCAGCACCACACCCCGATTGACTGAAGCTTTCTTT. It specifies CASTTPRLTEAFF.

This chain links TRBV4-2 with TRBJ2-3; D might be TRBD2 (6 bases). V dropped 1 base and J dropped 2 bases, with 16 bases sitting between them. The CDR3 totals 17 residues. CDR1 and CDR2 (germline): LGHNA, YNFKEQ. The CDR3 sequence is CASSQVTVAGNTDTQYF. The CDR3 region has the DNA TGTGCCAGCAGCCAAGTTACGGTCGCGGGGAACACAGATACGCAGTATTTT.

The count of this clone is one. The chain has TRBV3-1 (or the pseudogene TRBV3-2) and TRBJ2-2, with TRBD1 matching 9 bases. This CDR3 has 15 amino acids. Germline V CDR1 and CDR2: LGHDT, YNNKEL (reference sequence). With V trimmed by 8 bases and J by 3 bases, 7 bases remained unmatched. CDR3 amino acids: CASRDRVGYTGELFF. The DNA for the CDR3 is TGTGCCAGCCGGGACAGGGTCGGTTACACCGGGGAGCTGTTTTTT.

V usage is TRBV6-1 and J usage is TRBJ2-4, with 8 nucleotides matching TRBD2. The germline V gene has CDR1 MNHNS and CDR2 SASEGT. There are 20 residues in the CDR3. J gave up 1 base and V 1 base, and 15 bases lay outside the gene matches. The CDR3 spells CASSEVVSGGVWMAKNIQYF. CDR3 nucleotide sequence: TGTGCCAGCAGTGAAGTCGTGTCGGGAGGGGTGTGGATGGCCAAAAACATTCAGTACTTC.